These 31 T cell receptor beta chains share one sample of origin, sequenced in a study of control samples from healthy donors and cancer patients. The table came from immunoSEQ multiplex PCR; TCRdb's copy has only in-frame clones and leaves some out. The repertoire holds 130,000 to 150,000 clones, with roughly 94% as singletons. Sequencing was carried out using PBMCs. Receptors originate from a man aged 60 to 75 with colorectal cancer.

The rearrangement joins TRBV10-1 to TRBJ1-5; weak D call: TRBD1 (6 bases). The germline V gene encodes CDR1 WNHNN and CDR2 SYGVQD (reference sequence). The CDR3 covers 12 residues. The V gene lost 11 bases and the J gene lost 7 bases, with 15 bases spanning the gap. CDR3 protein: CAFPGGGQPQHF. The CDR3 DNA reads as TGCGCCTTTCCGGGGGGCGGACAGCCCCAGCATTTT.

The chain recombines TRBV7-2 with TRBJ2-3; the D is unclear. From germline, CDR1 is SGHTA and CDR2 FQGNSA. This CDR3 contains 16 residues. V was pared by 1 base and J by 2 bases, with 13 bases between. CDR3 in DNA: TGTGCCAGCAGCTTAGTCTCACACGGAAACACAGATACGCAGTATTTT. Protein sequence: CASSLVSHGNTDTQYF.

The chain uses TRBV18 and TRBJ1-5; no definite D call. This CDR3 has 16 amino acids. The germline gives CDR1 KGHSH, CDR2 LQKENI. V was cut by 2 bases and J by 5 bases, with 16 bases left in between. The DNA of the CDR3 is TGTGCCAGCTCACCATCACAGAAAAGCGCCGATCAGCCCCAGCATTTT. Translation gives CASSPSQKSADQPQHF.

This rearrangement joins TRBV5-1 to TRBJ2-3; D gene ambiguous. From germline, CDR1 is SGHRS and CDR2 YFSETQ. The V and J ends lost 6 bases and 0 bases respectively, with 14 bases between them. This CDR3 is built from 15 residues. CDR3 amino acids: CASTRNSASTDTQYF. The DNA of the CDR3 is TGCGCCAGCACTCGGAACAGCGCTAGCACAGATACGCAGTATTTT.

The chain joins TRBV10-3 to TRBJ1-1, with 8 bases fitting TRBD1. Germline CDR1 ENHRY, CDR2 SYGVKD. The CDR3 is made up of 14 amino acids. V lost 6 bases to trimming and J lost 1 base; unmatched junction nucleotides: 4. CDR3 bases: TGTGCCATCAGCGTGACAGGGGCGAACACTGAAGCTTTCTTT. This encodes CAISVTGANTEAFF.

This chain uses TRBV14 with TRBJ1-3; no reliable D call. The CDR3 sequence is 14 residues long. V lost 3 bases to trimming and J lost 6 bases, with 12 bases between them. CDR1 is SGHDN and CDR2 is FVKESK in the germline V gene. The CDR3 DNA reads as TGTGCCAGCAGCCAGGGAGGGAAAGAAAACACCATATATTTT. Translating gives CASSQGGKENTIYF.

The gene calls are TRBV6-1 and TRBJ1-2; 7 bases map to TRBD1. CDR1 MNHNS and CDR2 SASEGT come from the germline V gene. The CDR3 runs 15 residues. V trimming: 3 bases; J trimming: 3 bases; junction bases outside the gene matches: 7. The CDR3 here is CASSDDRDGDYGYTF. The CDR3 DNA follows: TGTGCCAGCAGTGATGACAGGGATGGAGACTATGGCTACACCTTC.

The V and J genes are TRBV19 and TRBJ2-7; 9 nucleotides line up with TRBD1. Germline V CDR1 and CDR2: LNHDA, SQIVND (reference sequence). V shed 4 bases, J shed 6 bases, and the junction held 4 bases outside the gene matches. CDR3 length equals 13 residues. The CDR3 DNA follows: TGTGCCAGTAGTACCCGGGACAGGGTCGAGCAGTACTTC. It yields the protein CASSTRDRVEQYF.

The DNA of the CDR3 is TGTGCCAGCAATGGGCAGGGTGACTCACCCCTCCACTTT. This encodes CASNGQGDSPLHF. This sequence joins TRBV2 and TRBJ1-6; D is possibly TRBD1 (5 bases). The V gene's germline CDR1 is SNHLY and CDR2 FYNNEI. The ends were cut back, 7 bases at V and 10 bases at J, with 14 bases in the middle. This CDR3 region has 13 residues. The full variable domain, its missing parts supplied by reference TRBV2 and TRBJ1-6, is EPEVTQTPSHQVTQMGQEVILRCVPISNHLYFYWYRQILGQKVEFLVSFYNNEISEKSEIFDDQFSVERPDGSNFTLKIRSTKLEDSAMYFCASNGQGDSPLHFGNGTRLTVT.

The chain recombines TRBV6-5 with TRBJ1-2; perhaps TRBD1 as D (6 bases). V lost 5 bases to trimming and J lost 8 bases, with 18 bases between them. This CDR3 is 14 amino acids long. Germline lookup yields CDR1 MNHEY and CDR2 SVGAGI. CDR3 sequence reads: CASSPGDRPGGYTF. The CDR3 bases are TGTGCCAGCAGTCCTGGCGACAGGCCGGGCGGCTACACCTTC.

The CDR3 nucleotides are TGTGCCAGCAGTTACTCCGCAGGTCCCTACGAGCAGTACTTC. This codes for CASSYSAGPYEQYF. This rearrangement joins TRBV6-5 to TRBJ2-7; no reliable D call. The CDR3 totals 14 residues. Looked up from germline, CDR1 is MNHEY and CDR2 is SVGAGI. The ends were cut back, 0 bases at V and 2 bases at J, with 8 bases in the middle.

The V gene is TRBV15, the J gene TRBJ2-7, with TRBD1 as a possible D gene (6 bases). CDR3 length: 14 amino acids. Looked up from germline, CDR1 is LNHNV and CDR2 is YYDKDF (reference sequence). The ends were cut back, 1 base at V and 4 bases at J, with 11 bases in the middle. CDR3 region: CATSRGQASYEQYF. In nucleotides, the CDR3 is TGTGCCACCAGCAGAGGACAGGCCAGTTACGAGCAGTACTTC.

The CDR3 here is CSVVTGEETQYF. The DNA for the CDR3 is TGCAGCGTTGTAACAGGGGAAGAGACCCAGTACTTC. The chain has TRBV29-1 and TRBJ2-5; TRBD1 agrees at 7 bases. The CDR3 is made up of 12 amino acids. Per the germline V gene, CDR1 is SQVTM and CDR2 is ANQGSEA. V was clipped by 4 bases and J by 3 bases; unmatched bases: 2.

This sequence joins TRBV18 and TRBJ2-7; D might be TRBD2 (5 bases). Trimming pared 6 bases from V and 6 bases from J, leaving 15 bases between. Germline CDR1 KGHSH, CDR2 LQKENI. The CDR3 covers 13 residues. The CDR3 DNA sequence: TGTGCCAGCTCGGTTGCAAGGGCGGGCGAGCAGTACTTC. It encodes CASSVARAGEQYF.

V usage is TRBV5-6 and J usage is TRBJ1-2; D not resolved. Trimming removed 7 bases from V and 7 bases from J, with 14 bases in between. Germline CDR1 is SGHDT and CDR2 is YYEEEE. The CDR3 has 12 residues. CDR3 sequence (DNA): TGTGCCAGCTTTCTTTCGGAATCTGGCTACACCTTC. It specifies CASFLSESGYTF.

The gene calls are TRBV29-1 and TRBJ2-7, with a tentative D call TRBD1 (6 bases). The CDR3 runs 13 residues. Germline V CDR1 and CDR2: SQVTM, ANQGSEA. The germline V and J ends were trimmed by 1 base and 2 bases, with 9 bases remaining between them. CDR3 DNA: TGCAGCGTTGAAGGTCAGGGGACCTACGAGCAGTACTTC. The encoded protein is CSVEGQGTYEQYF.

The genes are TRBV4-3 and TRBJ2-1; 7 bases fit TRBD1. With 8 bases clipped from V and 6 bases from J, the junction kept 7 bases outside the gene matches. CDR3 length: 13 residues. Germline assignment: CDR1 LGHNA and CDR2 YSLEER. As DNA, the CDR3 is TGCGCCAGCGGATCAACAGGGGCCAATGAGCAGTTCTTC. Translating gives CASGSTGANEQFF.

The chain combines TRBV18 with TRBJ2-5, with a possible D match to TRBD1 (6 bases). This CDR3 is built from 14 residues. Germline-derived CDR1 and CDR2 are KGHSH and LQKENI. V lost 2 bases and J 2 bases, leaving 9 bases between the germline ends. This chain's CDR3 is CASSPGQGQETQYF. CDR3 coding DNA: TGTGCCAGCTCACCAGGGCAGGGGCAAGAGACCCAGTACTTC.

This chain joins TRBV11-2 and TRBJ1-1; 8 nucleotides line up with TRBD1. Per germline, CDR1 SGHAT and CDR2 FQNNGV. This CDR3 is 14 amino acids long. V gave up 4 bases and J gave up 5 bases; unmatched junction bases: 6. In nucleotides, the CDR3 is TGTGCCAGCAGCTCCAGGGGGCTGAGAACTGAAGCTTTCTTT. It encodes CASSSRGLRTEAFF. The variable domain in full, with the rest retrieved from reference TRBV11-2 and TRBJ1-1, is EAGVAQSPRYKIIEKRQSVAFWCNPISGHATLYWYQQILGQGPKLLIQFQNNGVVDDSQLPKDRFSAERLKGVDSTLKIQPAKLEDSAVYLCASSSRGLRTEAFFGQGTRLTVV.

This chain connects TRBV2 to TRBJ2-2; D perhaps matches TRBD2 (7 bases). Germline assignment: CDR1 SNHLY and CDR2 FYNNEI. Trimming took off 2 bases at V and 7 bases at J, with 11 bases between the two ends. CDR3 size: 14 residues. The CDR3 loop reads CASSERGAGGELFF. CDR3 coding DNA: TGTGCCAGCAGTGAACGGGGGGCGGGCGGGGAGCTGTTTTTT.

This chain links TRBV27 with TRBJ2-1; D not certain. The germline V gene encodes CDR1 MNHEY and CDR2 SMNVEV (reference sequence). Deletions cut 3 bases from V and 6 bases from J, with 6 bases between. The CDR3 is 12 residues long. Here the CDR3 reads CASSFWPNEQFF. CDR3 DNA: TGTGCCAGCAGTTTTTGGCCCAATGAGCAGTTCTTC.

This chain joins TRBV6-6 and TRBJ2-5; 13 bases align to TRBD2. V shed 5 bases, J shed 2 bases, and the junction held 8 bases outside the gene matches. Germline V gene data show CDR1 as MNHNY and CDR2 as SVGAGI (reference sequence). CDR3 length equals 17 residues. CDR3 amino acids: CASSHGLAGALQETQYF. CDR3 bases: TGTGCCAGCAGTCATGGACTAGCGGGGGCCTTACAAGAGACCCAGTACTTC.

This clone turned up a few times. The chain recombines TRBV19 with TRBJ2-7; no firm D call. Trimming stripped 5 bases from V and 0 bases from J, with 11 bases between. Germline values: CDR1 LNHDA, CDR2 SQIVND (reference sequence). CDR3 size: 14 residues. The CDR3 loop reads CASSATRSSYEQYF. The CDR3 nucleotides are TGTGCCAGTAGTGCAACAAGGAGCTCCTACGAGCAGTACTTC.

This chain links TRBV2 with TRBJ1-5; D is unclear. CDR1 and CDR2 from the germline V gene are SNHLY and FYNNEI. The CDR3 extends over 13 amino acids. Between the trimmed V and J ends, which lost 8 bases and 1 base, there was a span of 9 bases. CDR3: CASETESNQPQHF. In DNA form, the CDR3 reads TGTGCCAGCGAGACGGAGAGCAATCAGCCCCAGCATTTT.

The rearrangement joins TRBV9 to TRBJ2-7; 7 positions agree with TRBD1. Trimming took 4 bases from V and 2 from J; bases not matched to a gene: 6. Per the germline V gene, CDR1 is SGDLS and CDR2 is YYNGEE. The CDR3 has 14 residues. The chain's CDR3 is CASSPGGQAYEQYF. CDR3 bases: TGTGCCAGCAGCCCAGGGGGACAAGCCTACGAGCAGTACTTC.

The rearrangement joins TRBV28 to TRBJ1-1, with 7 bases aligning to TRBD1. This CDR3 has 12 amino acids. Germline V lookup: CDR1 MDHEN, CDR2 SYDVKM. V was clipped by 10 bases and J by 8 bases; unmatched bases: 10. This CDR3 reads CATNDRATEAFF. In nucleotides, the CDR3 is TGTGCCACCAACGACAGGGCCACGGAAGCTTTCTTT.

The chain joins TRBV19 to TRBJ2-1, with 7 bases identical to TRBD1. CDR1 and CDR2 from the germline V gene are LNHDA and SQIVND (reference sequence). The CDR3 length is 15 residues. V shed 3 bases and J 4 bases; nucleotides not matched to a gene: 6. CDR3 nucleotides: TGTGCCAGTAGTATCGACAGGGCCGCTTACAATGAGCAGTTCTTC. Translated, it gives CASSIDRAAYNEQFF.

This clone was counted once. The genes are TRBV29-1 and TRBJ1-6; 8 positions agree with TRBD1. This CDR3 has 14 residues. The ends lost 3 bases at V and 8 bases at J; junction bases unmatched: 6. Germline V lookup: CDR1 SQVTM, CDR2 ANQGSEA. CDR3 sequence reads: CSVENRGGDSPLHF. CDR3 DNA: TGCAGCGTTGAGAACAGGGGGGGAGATTCACCCCTCCACTTT.

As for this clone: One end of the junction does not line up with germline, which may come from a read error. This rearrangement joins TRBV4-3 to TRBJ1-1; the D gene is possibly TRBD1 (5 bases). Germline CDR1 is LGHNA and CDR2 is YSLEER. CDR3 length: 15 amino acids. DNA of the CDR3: TGCACCAGCAGCCAAGGGGAAGCCTTGAACACTGAAGCTTTCTTT. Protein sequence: CTSSQGEALNTEAFF.

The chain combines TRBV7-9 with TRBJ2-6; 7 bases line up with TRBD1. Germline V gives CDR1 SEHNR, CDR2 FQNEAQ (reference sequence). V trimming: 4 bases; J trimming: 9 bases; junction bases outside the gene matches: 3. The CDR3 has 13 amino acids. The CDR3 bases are TGTGCCAGCAGCTCGACAGGGTACAACGTCCTGACTTTC. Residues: CASSSTGYNVLTF.

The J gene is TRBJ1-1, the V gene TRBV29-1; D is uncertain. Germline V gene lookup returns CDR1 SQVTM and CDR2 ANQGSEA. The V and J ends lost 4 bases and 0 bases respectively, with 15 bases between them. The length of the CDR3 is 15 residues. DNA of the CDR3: TGCAGCGTTGGAAGGCCGGTGAACATGAACACTGAAGCTTTCTTT. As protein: CSVGRPVNMNTEAFF.